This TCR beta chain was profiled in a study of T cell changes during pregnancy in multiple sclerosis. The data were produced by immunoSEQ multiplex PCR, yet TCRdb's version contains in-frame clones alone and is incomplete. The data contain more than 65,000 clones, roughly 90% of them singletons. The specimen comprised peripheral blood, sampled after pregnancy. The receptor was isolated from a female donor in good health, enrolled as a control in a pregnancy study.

CDR3 residues: CASSELVAYNEQFF. CDR3 coding DNA: TGTGCCAGCAGTGAACTAGTCGCCTACAATGAGCAGTTCTTC. The chain employs TRBV2 and TRBJ2-1, with D uncertain. With 2 bases removed from V and 2 bases from J, the gap between germline ends came to 7 bases. There are 14 residues in the CDR3. Germline values: CDR1 SNHLY, CDR2 FYNNEI.